Included here is one TCR beta chain sequence, with context. The antigen remains undetermined. This sample was taken from a study of blood T cells in healthy people across ages. On the study more broadly: About one barcoded beta molecule per two T cells was captured by template switching.

The study's findings and limits: The study found more naive CD4+ cells and higher diversity in long-lived than aged donors. CMV infection status of these donors was not known.

A second PCR, run for roughly 7 to 11 cycles, used a sample-barcoded 5' primer plus a J-beta primer mix. TCRdb passed the 5' RACE reads through MiXCR, listing each CDR3 protein once. The data show around 1,900,000 distinct CDR3 sequences, about two fifths seen once. Isolation per sample recovered at least 6 million PBMCs. The germline V gene encodes CDR1 SGHTA and CDR2 FQGTGA. Trimming cost V 1 base and J 1 base, with 10 bases left between them. There are 15 residues in the CDR3. The specimen sequenced was blood. The chain combines TRBV7-3 with TRBJ1-1; D call uncertain. The sequence came from a human donor in good health. CDR3 bases: TGTGCCAGCAGCTTAATTCGGCAAAAGAACACTGAAGCTTTCTTT. Its translation: CASSLIRQKNTEAFF.